This T cell receptor (beta chain) is drawn from a study of T cells in Graves' hyperthyroidism and ophthalmopathy (dated by TCRdb to the late 2010s). Some background on the complete study: Peripheral blood samples were taken at the time of initial diagnosis, prior to any treatment. After blood sampling, hyperthyroidism patients were treated with methimazole at a starting dose of 30 mg daily, and ophthalmopathy patients were treated with high-dose intravenous methylprednisolone. In six Graves' hyperthyroidism patients, the study also compared T-cell repertoires from thyroid tissue with T-cell repertoires from blood. The 100 discovery patients were divided at random into training and test sets in a 7:3 ratio. TCR V-J signatures able to tell the groups apart were searched for in a discovery cohort of approximately 95 patients, of whom approximately 40 had Graves' ophthalmopathy and about 60 had stable Graves' hyperthyroidism. The paper describes TCR Vbeta CDR3 sequencing of about 140 peripheral blood samples, made up of 43 ophthalmopathy patients, 70 to 75 hyperthyroidism patients and some 17 progressor patients. Prospective prediction of ophthalmopathy was tested in an independent validation cohort consisting of under 20 hyperthyroidism patients and around 16 patients who later progressed to ophthalmopathy. Study-wide findings and limitations: A 13 V-J signature model separated ophthalmopathy from stable hyperthyroidism, with about 88% sensitivity and roughly 84% specificity in cross-validation and 80%/75% in testing. Sample size was not statistically predetermined, and blinding of investigators to group allocation was not performed. In validation, the model predicted progression to ophthalmopathy with around 71% sensitivity and around 72% specificity, a median of approximately 6.5 months before onset. Most expanded thyroid clonotypes (frequency above 0.001) were also detected in blood, a finding suggesting that blood repertoires may reflect thyroid immune responses.

Stable Graves' hyperthyroidism was defined as no progression to ophthalmopathy during 18 months of follow-up. Hyperthyroidism patients were aged 18 to 65 years and newly diagnosed, with disease duration of less than 2 months. Exclusion was applied to patients with uncontrolled infections, other autoimmune diseases, pregnancy or lactation. Diagnoses were established on the basis of clinical symptoms, serum thyroxine and TRAb, thyroid ultrasound, and orbital computed tomography. PBMCs were separated from under 12 ml of fresh peripheral blood using Ficoll-Paque density gradient centrifugation. Trizol reagent was used to extract total RNA, and RNA quality was then checked on an Agilent 2100 Bioanalyzer. From the cysteine through the phenylalanine, the CDR3 covers 13 amino acids. Of all the DNA, just the CDR3 is kept, 39 bases in frame from base 1. A distance of 9 bases separates the germline ends of V and J, which lose 3 bases and 4 bases respectively.

This clonotype was observed at least ten times. Its antigen target is currently unknown. The sample holds no much larger clone one base away, and base qualities are not on file. The TCR beta CDR3 regions were amplified from RNA transcripts. A first-round RT-PCR of the TCR CDR3 used the HTBI primer set with the Qiagen OneStep RT-PCR kit. Libraries were constructed in a second round of multiplex PCR, after which size selection and purification were carried out. Paired-end sequencing of the libraries was performed with 100 bp reads on an Illumina HiSeq2000. On the authors' methods: SOAPnuke was used to process the raw data, removing reads that contained adapters or uncalled bases, had a mean Phred below 15, or lacked an exact match to the constant primer or identifier. COPE v1.2.5 was used to merge the high-quality paired reads, and each unique nucleotide sequence was defined as a clonotype. MiTCR v1.1 was used to align the clonotypes against IMGT TRBV, TRBD and TRBJ reference segments. The analysis was restricted to V-J combinations with a frequency above 0.0001, which together covered around 99% of the repertoires. A TCS score was defined as the ratio between F50 (clonal expansion) and ExV (chaos), using BLOSUM62-based TCRdist between CDR3 peptides within each V-J. Welch's t-statistics and random forest reduced 500 to 550 V-J features to 10 to 15, which were used in a naive Bayes classifier (R e1071). TCRdb handled the public reads itself, with Q25 trimming in fastp and clone calling in MiXCR, and kept productive beta chains. CDR3 protein sequences are deduplicated, and each keeps its most common genes and DNA. The authors' filters were not applied to this entry. Across this sample there are 600,000 to 650,000 distinct CDR3 sequences, with roughly 16% seen only once. The ten largest clones add up to less than 4.5% of the sample.

The TCR sequence derives from a woman between 25 and 40 years old with Graves' hyperthyroidism. Specimen: blood. The chain couples TRBV12-3 or TRBV12-4 to TRBJ1-1; TRBD1 is perhaps the D gene, given 5 matching bases. The CDR3 loop reads CASSFGQGTEAFF. The DNA sequence is as follows: TGTGCCAGCAGTTTCGGGCAGGGCACTGAAGCTTTCTTT.